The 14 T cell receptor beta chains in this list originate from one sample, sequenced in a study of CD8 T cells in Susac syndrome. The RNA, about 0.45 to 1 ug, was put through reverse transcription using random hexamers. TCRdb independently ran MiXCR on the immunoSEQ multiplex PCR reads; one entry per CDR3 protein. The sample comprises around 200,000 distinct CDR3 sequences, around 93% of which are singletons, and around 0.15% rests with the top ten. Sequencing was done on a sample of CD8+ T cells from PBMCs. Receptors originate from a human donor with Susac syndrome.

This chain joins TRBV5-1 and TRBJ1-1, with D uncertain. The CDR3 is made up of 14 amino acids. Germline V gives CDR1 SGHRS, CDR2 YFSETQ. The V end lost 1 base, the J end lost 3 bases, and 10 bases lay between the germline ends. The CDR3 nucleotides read TGCGCCAGCAGCTTGTGGCAGGATGACACTGAAGCTTTCTTT. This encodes CASSLWQDDTEAFF.

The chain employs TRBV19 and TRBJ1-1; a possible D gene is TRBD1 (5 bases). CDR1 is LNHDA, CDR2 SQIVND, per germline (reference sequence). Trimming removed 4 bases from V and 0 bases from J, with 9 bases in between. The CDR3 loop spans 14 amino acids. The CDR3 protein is CASSTQGVNTEAFF. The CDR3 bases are TGTGCCAGTAGTACCCAGGGAGTGAACACTGAAGCTTTCTTT.

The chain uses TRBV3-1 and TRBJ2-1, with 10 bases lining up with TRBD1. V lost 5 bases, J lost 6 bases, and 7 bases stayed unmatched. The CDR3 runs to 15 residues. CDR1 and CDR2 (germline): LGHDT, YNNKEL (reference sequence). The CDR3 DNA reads TGTGCCAGCAGCAGCCGGGACAGGGGAGGCAATGAGCAGTTCTTC. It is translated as CASSSRDRGGNEQFF.

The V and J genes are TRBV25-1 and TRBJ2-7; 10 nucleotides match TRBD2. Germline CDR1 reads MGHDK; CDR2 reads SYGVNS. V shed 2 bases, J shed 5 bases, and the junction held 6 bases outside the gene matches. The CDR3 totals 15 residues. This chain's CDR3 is CASSESGRAQDEQYF. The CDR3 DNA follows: TGTGCCAGCAGTGAAAGCGGGAGGGCCCAAGACGAGCAGTACTTC.

CDR3 loop: CATSRDRVVGKQPQHF. CDR3 in DNA: TGTGCCACCAGCAGAGACAGGGTTGTTGGGAAGCAGCCCCAGCATTTT. V gene TRBV15 combines with J gene TRBJ1-5, with D possibly matching TRBD1 (5 bases). The germline V and J ends were trimmed by 0 bases and 7 bases, with 16 bases remaining between them. This CDR3 is built from 16 residues. Germline V gives CDR1 LNHNV, CDR2 YYDKDF (reference sequence).

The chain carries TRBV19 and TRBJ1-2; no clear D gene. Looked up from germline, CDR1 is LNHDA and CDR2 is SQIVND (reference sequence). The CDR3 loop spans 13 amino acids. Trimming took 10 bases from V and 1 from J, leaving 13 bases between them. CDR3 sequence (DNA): TGTGCCACTGCCGGCAGTGTTAACTATGGCTACACCTTC. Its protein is CATAGSVNYGYTF.

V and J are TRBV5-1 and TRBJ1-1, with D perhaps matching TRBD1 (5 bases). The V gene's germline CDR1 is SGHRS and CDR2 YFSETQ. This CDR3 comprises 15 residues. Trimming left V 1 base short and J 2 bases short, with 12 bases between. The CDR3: CASSLYAGLNTEAFF. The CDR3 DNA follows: TGCGCCAGCAGCTTGTATGCGGGGCTTAACACTGAAGCTTTCTTT. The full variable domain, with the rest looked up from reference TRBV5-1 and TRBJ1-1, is KAGVTQTPRYLIKTRGQQVTLSCSPISGHRSVSWYQQTPGQGLQFLFEYFSETQRNKGNFPGRFSGRQFSNSRSEMNVSTLELGDSALYLCASSLYAGLNTEAFFGQGTRLTVV.

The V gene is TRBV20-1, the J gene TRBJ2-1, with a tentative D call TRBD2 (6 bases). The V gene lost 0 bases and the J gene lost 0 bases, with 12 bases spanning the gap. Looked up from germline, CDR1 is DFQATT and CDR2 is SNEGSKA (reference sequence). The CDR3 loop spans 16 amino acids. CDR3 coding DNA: TGCAGTGCTAGAGACTTTAGCGGCAGCTCCTACAATGAGCAGTTCTTC. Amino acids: CSARDFSGSSYNEQFF.

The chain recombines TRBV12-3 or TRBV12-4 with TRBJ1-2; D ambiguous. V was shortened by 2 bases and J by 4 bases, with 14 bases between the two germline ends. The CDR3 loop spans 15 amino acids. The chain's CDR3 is CASSLRRAQSYGYTF. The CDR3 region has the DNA TGTGCCAGCAGTTTAAGAAGAGCACAGTCCTATGGCTACACCTTC.

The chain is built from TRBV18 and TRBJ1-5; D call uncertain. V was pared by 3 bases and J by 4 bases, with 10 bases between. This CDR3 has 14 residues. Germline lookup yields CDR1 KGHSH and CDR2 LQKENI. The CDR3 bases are TGTGCCAGCTCACCTTCGGGCAGTAATCAGCCCCAGCATTTT. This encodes CASSPSGSNQPQHF. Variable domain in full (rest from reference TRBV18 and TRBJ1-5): NAGVMQNPRHLVRRRGQEARLRCSPMKGHSHVYWYRQLPEEGLKFMVYLQKENIIDESGMPKERFSAEFPKEGPSILRIQQVVRGDSAAYFCASSPSGSNQPQHFGDGTRLSIL.

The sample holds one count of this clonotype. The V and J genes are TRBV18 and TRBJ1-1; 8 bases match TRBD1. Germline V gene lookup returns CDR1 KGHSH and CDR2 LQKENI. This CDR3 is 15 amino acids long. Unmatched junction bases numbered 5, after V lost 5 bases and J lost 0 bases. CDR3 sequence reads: CASSGRQGLNTEAFF. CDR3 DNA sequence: TGTGCCAGCTCAGGTAGACAGGGGCTGAACACTGAAGCTTTCTTT.

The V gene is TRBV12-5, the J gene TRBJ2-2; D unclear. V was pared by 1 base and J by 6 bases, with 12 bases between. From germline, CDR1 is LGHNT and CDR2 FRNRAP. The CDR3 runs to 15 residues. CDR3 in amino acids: CASGLERSWAGELFF. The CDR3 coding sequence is TGTGCTAGTGGTTTGGAGCGCAGTTGGGCCGGGGAGCTGTTTTTT.

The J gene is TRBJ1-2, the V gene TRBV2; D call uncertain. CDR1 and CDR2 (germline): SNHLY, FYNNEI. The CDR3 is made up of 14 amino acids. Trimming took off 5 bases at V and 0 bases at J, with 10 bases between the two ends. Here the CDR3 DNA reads TGTGCCAGCAGTTCAAGGACCGCTAACTATGGCTACACCTTC. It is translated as CASSSRTANYGYTF.

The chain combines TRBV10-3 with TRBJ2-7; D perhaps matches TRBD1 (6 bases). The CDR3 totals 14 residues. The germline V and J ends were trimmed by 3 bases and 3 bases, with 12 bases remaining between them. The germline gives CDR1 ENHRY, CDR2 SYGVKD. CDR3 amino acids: CAISEGRGRYEQYF. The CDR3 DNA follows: TGTGCCATCAGTGAAGGCAGGGGCCGCTACGAGCAGTACTTC.